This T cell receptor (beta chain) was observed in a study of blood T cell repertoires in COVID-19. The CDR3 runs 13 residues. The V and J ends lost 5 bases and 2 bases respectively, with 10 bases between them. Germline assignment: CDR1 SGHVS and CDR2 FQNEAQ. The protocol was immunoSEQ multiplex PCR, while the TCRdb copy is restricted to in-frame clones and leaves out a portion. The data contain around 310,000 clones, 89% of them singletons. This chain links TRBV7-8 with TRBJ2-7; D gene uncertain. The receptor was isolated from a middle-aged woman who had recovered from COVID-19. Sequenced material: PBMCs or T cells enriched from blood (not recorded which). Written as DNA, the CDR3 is TGTGCCAGCAGCCGCATGGCTGCCTACGAGCAGTACTTC. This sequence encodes CASSRMAAYEQYF. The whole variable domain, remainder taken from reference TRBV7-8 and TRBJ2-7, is GAGVSQSPRYKVAKRGQDVALRCDPISGHVSLFWYQQALGQGPEFLTYFQNEAQLDKSGLPSDRFFAERPEGSVSTLKIQRTQQEDSAVYLCASSRMAAYEQYFGPGTRLTVT.